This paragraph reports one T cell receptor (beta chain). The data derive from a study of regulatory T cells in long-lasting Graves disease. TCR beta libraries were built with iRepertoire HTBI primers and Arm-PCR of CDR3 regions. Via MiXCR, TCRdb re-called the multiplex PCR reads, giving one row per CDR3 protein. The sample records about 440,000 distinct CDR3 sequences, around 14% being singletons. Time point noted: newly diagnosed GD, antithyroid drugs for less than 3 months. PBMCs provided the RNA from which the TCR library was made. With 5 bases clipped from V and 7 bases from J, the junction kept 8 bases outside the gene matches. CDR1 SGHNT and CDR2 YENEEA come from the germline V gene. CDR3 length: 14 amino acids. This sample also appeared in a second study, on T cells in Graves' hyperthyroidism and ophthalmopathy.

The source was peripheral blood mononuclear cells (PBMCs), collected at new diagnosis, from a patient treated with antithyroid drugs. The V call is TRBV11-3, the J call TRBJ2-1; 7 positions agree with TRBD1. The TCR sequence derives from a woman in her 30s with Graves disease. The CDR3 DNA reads TGTGCCAGCAGCCTAAGACAGGGTGGGAATGAGCAGTTCTTC. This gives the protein CASSLRQGGNEQFF.